This T cell receptor beta chain stems from a study of CD8 T cells in ankylosing spondylitis (dated 2017 in TCRdb). About the study as a whole: To find TCR variants linked to disease, the study profiled T cell receptor beta repertoires in ankylosing spondylitis patients and healthy donors. Samples of peripheral blood were taken, and for ankylosing spondylitis patients, synovial fluid was collected as well. The full study cohort was made up of approximately 27 ankylosing spondylitis patients and 108 healthy donors.

Based on the germline V gene, the CDR1 and CDR2 sequences are WSHSY and SAAADI. Trimming costs V 0 bases and J 3 bases, and their ends lie 6 bases apart. The CDR3 contains 14 residues, cysteine and phenylalanine counted. Only the CDR3 part of the read is kept: 42 bases, read in frame from the first base. Study-level results and caveats: The disease-linked clones were reported as significantly enriched in matched synovial fluid samples from ankylosing spondylitis patients. A CD8+ phenotype was shown by the disease-linked clones, which were found at relatively low frequencies in peripheral blood. A TCR beta motif of fewer than 10 highly homologous amino acid variants appeared characteristic of blood from ankylosing spondylitis patients. Some of the motif variants had been reported before in the synovial fluid and blood of reactive arthritis patients, a finding that suggests common disease-initiation mechanisms.

This clonotype appeared a few times. Its antigen target is currently unknown. No per-base quality is available; no much larger clone lies one base away. Data came from an Illumina HiSeq 2500. Quantitative 5'-RACE with molecular barcodes was used to prepare TCR beta libraries. The study's own analysis went as follows. To identify disease-linked TCR variants, a new computational method was used, one built on a probabilistic model of VDJ rearrangement. Through fastp at Q25 and MiXCR, TCRdb rebuilt clones from the public reads, retaining in-frame beta chains. All rows with the same CDR3 protein become a single entry with the most common DNA and genes. TCRdb assigned the V and J calls; the authors' analysis was not used. Recorded for this sample are around 450,000 distinct CDR3 sequences; roughly 27% of them occurred a single time. Jointly, the top ten make up 0.89% of the sample.

Sequenced input: blood, either unsorted or a sorted T cell fraction (not recorded which). The rearrangement combines TRBV10-2 with TRBJ1-5, with the D segment identity uncertain. This clonotype was sampled from a male donor with ankylosing spondylitis. The CDR3 has the sequence CASSESGLNQPQHF. The nucleotide sequence is TGCGCCAGCAGTGAGTCGGGCCTCAATCAGCCCCAGCATTTT.